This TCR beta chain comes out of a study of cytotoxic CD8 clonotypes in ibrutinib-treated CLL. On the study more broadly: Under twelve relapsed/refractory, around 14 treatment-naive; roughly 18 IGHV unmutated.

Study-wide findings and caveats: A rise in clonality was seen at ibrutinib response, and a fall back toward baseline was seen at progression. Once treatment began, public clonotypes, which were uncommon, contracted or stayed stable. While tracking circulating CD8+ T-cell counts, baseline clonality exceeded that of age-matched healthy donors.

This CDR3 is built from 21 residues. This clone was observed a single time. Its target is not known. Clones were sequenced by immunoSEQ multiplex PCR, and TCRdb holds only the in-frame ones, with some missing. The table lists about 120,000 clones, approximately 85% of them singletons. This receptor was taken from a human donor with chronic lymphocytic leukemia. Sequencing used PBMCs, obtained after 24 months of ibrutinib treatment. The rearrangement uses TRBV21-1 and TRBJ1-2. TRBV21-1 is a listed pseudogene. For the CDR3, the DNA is TGTGCCAGCAGCAAAGCAGTGCGGGGGCGACAGGCACCAACCAAGGACCCTGGCTACACCTTC. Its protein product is CASSKAVRGRQAPTKDPGYTF.